Described below is a single T cell receptor beta chain sequence and its context. What it binds is not known. The trim removed 0 bases at V and 10 bases at J, leaving 11 bases unmatched. Germline V gene data show CDR1 as ENHRY and CDR2 as SYGVKD. This CDR3 region has 17 residues. The source of the sample is a study of Graves' ophthalmopathy and Graves' hyperthyroidism. Study-level background: Sampling took place at initial diagnosis, with peripheral blood obtained before any treatment.

Study outcomes and limitations: Using 13 signatures, a model distinguished ophthalmopathy from stable hyperthyroidism, reaching about 87% sensitivity and around 81% specificity.

Uncontrolled infections, other autoimmune diseases, pregnancy or lactation barred patients from enrollment. Each diagnosis was determined on the basis of clinical symptoms, serum thyroxine, TRAb, thyroid ultrasound and orbital computed tomography. Amplification of TCR beta CDR3 regions used RNA transcripts. Following a first-round RT-PCR that used HTBI primers, a second-round multiplex PCR was carried out. Each CDR3 protein gets one entry after TCRdb re-called the multiplex PCR reads with MiXCR. The sample includes about 700,000 distinct CDR3 sequences, about 41% of them seen just once. This TCR was sampled from an adult man with Graves' ophthalmopathy. The chain joins TRBV10-3 to TRBJ1-5, with 11 bases identical to TRBD1. Input material: peripheral blood. The CDR3 nucleotides are TGTGCCATCAGTGAGTCTTACGGACAGGGGGCCGTCCATCCCCAGCATTTT. This codes for CAISESYGQGAVHPQHF.